This TCR beta chain was captured by sequencing in a study of response to subunit inactivated influenza vaccine. Whole-study findings and limits: T cells newly recruited by each seasonal influenza vaccination are few, the authors suggested.

Of note for this clonotype: What it binds is not known.

TCRdb redid the calling of the RT-PCR reads with MiXCR, one entry per CDR3 protein. The sample consists of 540,000 or so distinct CDR3 sequences, approximately 12% of them appearing once. J was trimmed by 0 bases and V by 5 bases; bases with no gene match: 6. The CDR3 is made up of 15 amino acids. Germline CDR1 LNHDA, CDR2 SQIVND (reference sequence). This chain joins TRBV19 and TRBJ2-5; 7 bases agree with TRBD1. Specimen: PBMCs from blood, collected about 40 days after vaccination. The origin of this receptor is a man aged 45-60 years who received an inactivated influenza vaccine. The chain's CDR3 is CASSLRDRHQETQYF. The DNA for the CDR3 is TGTGCCAGTAGTCTCCGGGACAGACACCAAGAGACCCAGTACTTC. The entire variable domain, with the rest obtained from reference TRBV19 and TRBJ2-5, is as follows: DGGITQSPKYLFRKEGQNVTLSCEQNLNHDAMYWYRQDPGQGLRLIYYSQIVNDFQKGDIAEGYSVSREKKESFPLTVTSAQKNPTAFYLCASSLRDRHQETQYFGPGTRLLVL.